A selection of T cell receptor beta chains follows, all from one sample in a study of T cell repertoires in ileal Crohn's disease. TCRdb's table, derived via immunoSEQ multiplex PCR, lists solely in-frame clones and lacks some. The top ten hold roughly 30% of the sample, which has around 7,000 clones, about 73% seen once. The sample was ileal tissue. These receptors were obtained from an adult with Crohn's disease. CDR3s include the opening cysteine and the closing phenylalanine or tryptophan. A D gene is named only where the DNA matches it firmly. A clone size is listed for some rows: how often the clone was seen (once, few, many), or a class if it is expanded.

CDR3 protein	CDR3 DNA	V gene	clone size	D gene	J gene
CASSTPGQGPQGNYTF	TGTGCCAGCAGCACGCCGGGACAGGGACCTCAAGGTAACTACACCTTC	TRBV13	-	TRBD1	TRBJ1-2
CATLAGFGQGENTGELFF	TGTGCCACCCTGGCCGGATTCGGACAGGGCGAGAACACCGGGGAGCTGTTTTTT	TRBV19	few	TRBD1	TRBJ2-2
CASSSSGSNYGYTF	TGTGCCAGCAGCTCATCGGGGAGTAACTATGGCTACACCTTC	TRBV7-9	-	-	TRBJ1-2
CASGPSRGYNEQFF	TGTGCCAGCGGCCCGTCGCGGGGCTACAATGAGCAGTTCTTC	TRBV11-3	-	-	TRBJ2-1
CASTPTPYNSPLHF	TGTGCCAGCACACCGACCCCCTATAATTCACCCCTCCACTTT	TRBV6-4	once	-	TRBJ1-6
CASSLYRVATTCVKGIQYF	TGTGCCAGCAGTTTATATCGAGTGGCAACTACCTGCGTCAAGGGCATTCAGTACTTC	TRBV28	-	-	TRBJ2-4
CASSLAWETVNTEAFF	TGCGCCAGCAGCTTGGCATGGGAGACGGTGAACACTGAAGCTTTCTTT	TRBV5-1	-	-	TRBJ1-1
CASSQERGEKLFF	TGTGCCAGCAGCCAAGAAAGGGGAGAAAAACTGTTTTTT	TRBV4-2	-	-	TRBJ1-4
CASSVPGIQGTQYF	TGTGCCAGTAGTGTCCCGGGTATACAAGGGACCCAGTACTTC	TRBV19	once	-	TRBJ2-5
CAWTRGGLTEAFF	TGTGCCTGGACCAGAGGGGGGCTCACTGAAGCTTTCTTT	TRBV30	-	-	TRBJ1-1
CASKNPGTGDEKLFF	TGTGCCAGCAAGAATCCCGGGACAGGGGATGAAAAACTGTTTTTT	TRBV6-5	few	TRBD1	TRBJ1-4
CASSLDTREAAGYTF	TGTGCCAGCAGCTTAGACACCAGGGAGGCGGCTGGCTACACCTTC	TRBV7-2	-	-	TRBJ1-2
CAISEGLAGDSSYEQYF	TGTGCCATCAGTGAAGGTCTAGCGGGGGATAGCTCCTACGAGCAGTACTTC	TRBV10-3	-	TRBD2	TRBJ2-7
CASSFRDRGHEQFF	TGTGCCAGCAGCTTCCGGGACAGGGGCCATGAGCAGTTCTTC	TRBV7-8	-	TRBD1	TRBJ2-1
CASSLASGQGPQEQYF	TGTGCCAGCAGCTTAGCCTCGGGGCAGGGCCCTCAGGAGCAGTACTTC	TRBV11-1	-	-	TRBJ2-7
CASRDRDRGSSSTDTQYF	TGCGCCAGCAGAGACCGGGACAGAGGGTCGTCTAGCACAGATACGCAGTATTTT	TRBV4-1	-	TRBD1	TRBJ2-3
CSVVRTTNTEAFF	TGCAGCGTTGTTAGGACGACGAACACTGAAGCTTTCTTT	TRBV29-1	-	-	TRBJ1-1
CASSRGYNLYEQYF	TGTGCCAGCAGCCGGGGATATAATTTATACGAGCAGTACTTC	TRBV5-5	once	-	TRBJ2-7
CASSPWTSGTDTQYF	TGTGCCAGCAGCCCCTGGACTAGTGGGACAGATACGCAGTATTTT	TRBV5-4	-	TRBD2	TRBJ2-3
CASRQEGYTF	TGTGCCAGCAGACAGGAAGGCTACACCTTC	TRBV2	-	-	TRBJ1-2
CASSEGTGYEQYF	TGCGCCAGCAGTGAAGGCACAGGCTACGAGCAGTACTTC	TRBV10-1	few	-	TRBJ2-7
CASRFRTSNEQFF	TGCGCCAGCAGATTTCGGACTAGTAATGAGCAGTTCTTC	TRBV10-2	-	TRBD2	TRBJ2-1
CASSQDSITGSQSSYNSPLHF	TGCGCCAGCAGCCAAGATTCAATTACCGGCAGCCAGAGCTCCTATAATTCACCCCTCCACTTT	TRBV4-1	-	-	TRBJ1-6
CAWSIDRWGELFF	TGTGCCTGGAGTATAGACAGGTGGGGGGAGCTGTTTTTT	TRBV30	once	-	TRBJ2-2
CASSIVFTGELFF	TGTGCCAGTAGTATAGTATTCACCGGGGAGCTGTTTTTT	TRBV19	-	-	TRBJ2-2
CASSDGLAGGDEQFF	TGTGCCAGCAGTGACGGACTAGCGGGAGGGGATGAGCAGTTCTTC	TRBV6-4	once	TRBD2	TRBJ2-1
CASSPRDSAEKLFF	TGTGCCAGCTCACCGAGGGACAGCGCCGAAAAACTGTTTTTT	TRBV18	-	TRBD1	TRBJ1-4
CASRLERGATDTQYF	TGTGCCAGCCGTCTGGAGCGGGGGGCCACAGATACGCAGTATTTT	TRBV6-6	-	TRBD2	TRBJ2-3
CASSIDLSYGATYEQYF	TGTGCCAGTAGTATAGATCTATCGTACGGTGCAACCTACGAGCAGTACTTC	TRBV19	once	-	TRBJ2-7
CASSQIRDRANYEQYF	TGTGCCAGCAGCCAGATACGGGACAGAGCCAACTACGAGCAGTACTTC	TRBV5-6	-	TRBD1	TRBJ2-7
CASSGRQGWNSPLHF	TGTGCCAGCAGTGGAAGACAGGGATGGAATTCACCCCTCCACTTT	TRBV6-1	-	TRBD1	TRBJ1-6